Below, one T cell receptor (beta chain) is given with its context. Its cognate antigen is unknown. The CDR3 runs 11 residues. CDR1 and CDR2 from the germline V gene are LNHDA and SQIVND (reference sequence). V dropped 8 bases and J dropped 6 bases, with 8 bases sitting between them. Sorting of PBMCs yielded the CD4+ and CD8+ T cells. Reverse transcribed after extraction, RNA yielded cDNA as the sequencing template. The data were produced by immunoSEQ multiplex PCR, yet TCRdb's version contains in-frame clones alone and is incomplete. The table includes roughly 150,000 clones, 55% detected once. The data stem from a study of CD8+ T cells in alopecia areata. Overall study findings and caveats: Especially in alopecia totalis/universalis, lesional scalp showed greater clonality than normal scalp did. Resident alphabeta T cells of normal skin are also sequenced in scalp samples. It was less clear whether patients shared TCRs than it was in mice, possibly because of HLA.

Specimen: CD4+ T cells sorted from blood. The source is a human donor in good health. The chain carries TRBV19 and TRBJ1-5; perhaps TRBD1 as D (5 bases). The CDR3 loop reads CASSGSQPQHF. The CDR3 nucleotides are TGTGCCAGTTCAGGGTCTCAGCCCCAGCATTTT.